This T cell receptor beta chain derives from a study of T cell clusters in autoimmune cytopenias. TRB was amplified by touch-down multiplex PCR, primer pools A and B combined. TCRdb reprocessed the multiplex PCR reads and reports one entry per CDR3 protein, with no DNA. The sample spans a few thousand distinct CDR3 sequences; the ten largest clones claim around 16%. Findings and limits, study-wide: Compared with active autoimmune hepatitis patients, healthy donors showed approximately 3.3-fold more exclusive TRB clusters. Primary autoimmune cytopenia patients appeared to lack physiological T cell clusters present in healthy donors.

Each sample's input was around 250 ng genomic DNA, approximately 37,500 genome equivalents. Comment on this clonotype: Its antigen is not known.

The germline CDR1 and CDR2 sequences are SGHTA and FQGNSA. There are 16 residues in the CDR3. The TCR comes from a human donor with an autoimmune cytopenia or autoimmune hepatitis (not recorded which). What was sequenced was peripheral blood. The J gene is TRBJ2-3, the V gene TRBV7-2; TCRdb calls TRBD2, which cannot be checked without DNA. CDR3 sequence reads: CASSLGGLAGGDTQYF.